This T cell receptor beta chain was observed in a study of blood T cell repertoires in COVID-19. About the study: The cDNA or gDNA used as material had been derived from T cells, B-cell-depleted T cells, or PBMCs.

Here immunoSEQ multiplex PCR was the method, and the copy in TCRdb shows in-frame clones only, minus some. The sample has more than 300,000 clones; over 70% are singletons. Seattle participants joined during active infection and were tracked over time. Sequenced: peripheral blood. The receptor was isolated from a woman aged 45-65 years with COVID-19, enrolled during active disease.

The CDR3 DNA reads TGTGCCAGCAGTTTATGGGGGGCCGGGGAGCTGTTTTTT. It encodes CASSLWGAGELFF. The chain carries TRBV27 and TRBJ2-2, with D tentatively TRBD2 (6 bases). Per the germline V gene, CDR1 is MNHEY and CDR2 is SMNVEV (reference sequence). The CDR3 has 13 residues. Trimming pared 1 base from V and 6 bases from J, leaving 6 bases between.